This TCR beta chain was profiled in a study of OX40 agonist ivuxolimab in advanced cancers. Profiled with immunoSEQ multiplex PCR; TCRdb holds only in-frame clones, not every one. The sample contains about 82,000 clones, 85% of which appear only once. The V gene lost 2 bases and the J gene lost 6 bases, with 14 bases spanning the gap. In germline, CDR1 is SQVTM, CDR2 ANQGSEA. The CDR3 totals 13 residues. This chain uses TRBV29-1 with TRBJ2-7; D assignment may be TRBD1 or TRBD2 (6 bases each). This TCR derives from an adult with an advanced solid tumor such as melanoma, head and neck, liver or kidney cancer. This specimen consisted of CD4+ or CD8+ T cells sorted from blood, obtained in a trial of the OX40 agonist ivuxolimab. CDR3 residues: CSVERGVGSEQYF. CDR3 nucleotide sequence: TGCAGCGTTGAAAGGGGGGTAGGTTCCGAGCAGTACTTC.